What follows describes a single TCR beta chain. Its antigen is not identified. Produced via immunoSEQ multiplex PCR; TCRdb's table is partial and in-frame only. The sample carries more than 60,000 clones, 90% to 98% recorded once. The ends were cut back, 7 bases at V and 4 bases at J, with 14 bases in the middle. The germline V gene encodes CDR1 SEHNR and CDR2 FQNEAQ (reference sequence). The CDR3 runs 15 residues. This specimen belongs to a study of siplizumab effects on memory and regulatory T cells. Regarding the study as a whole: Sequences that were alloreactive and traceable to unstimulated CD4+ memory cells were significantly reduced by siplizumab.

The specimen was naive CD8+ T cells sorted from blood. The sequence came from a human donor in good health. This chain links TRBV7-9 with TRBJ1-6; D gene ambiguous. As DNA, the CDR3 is TGTGCCAGCACCCCCGAGGCCGGATATAATTCACCCCTCCACTTT. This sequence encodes CASTPEAGYNSPLHF.